The rows below give T cell receptor beta chains drawn from one sample of a study of T cell changes during pregnancy in multiple sclerosis. TCRdb's copy holds only in-frame clones and misses some; the assay was immunoSEQ multiplex PCR. The sample holds over 70,000 clones, 92% seen once. Material: peripheral blood, obtained in the first trimester of pregnancy. These receptors originate from a female donor in good health, enrolled as a control in a pregnancy study. The CDR3 runs from the conserved cysteine through the conserved F or W. D genes are given only for firm matches. Clone size, where shown, is once, few, many, or a class for clones that have expanded.

CDR3 protein	CDR3 DNA	D gene	J gene	clone size	V gene
CASSGGTGQTLLPGNTIYF	TGTGCCAGCAGCGGTGGGACAGGGCAAACTCTCCTTCCCGGAAACACCATATATTTT	TRBD1	TRBJ1-3	.	TRBV5-6
CASSPLNRDADFGGYTF	TGTGCCAGCAGCCCGTTAAACAGGGATGCGGACTTCGGTGGCTACACCTTC	.	TRBJ1-2	.	TRBV7-9
CASGKGGLNTEAFF	TGTGCCAGCGGGAAAGGGGGCTTGAACACTGAAGCTTTCTTT	TRBD1	TRBJ1-1	.	TRBV6-5
CASSLRFLAGHNEQFF	TGTGCCAGCAGCTTAAGGTTTTTGGCGGGACACAATGAGCAGTTCTTC	.	TRBJ2-1	.	TRBV7-6
CASSPVGGAGQPQHF	TGTGCCAGCAGCCCGGTGGGAGGGGCAGGACAGCCCCAGCATTTT	.	TRBJ1-5	.	TRBV7-2
CASSRGSDTQYF	TGTGCCAGCAGCCGCGGATCAGATACGCAGTATTTT	.	TRBJ2-3	.	TRBV6-5
CASSYDSGPETQYF	TGTGCCAGCAGTTACGATTCAGGGCCAGAGACCCAGTACTTC	.	TRBJ2-5	.	TRBV6-5
CASSEDAGAPGELFF	TGTGCCAGCAGTGAAGATGCAGGGGCCCCCGGGGAGCTGTTTTTT	.	TRBJ2-2	many	TRBV6-1
CASSVGTGSEKLFF	TGTGCCAGCAGTGTTGGGACAGGGTCTGAAAAACTGTTTTTT	TRBD1	TRBJ1-4	once	TRBV6-1
CSAHQGNTIYF	TGCAGTGCTCACCAGGGGAACACCATATATTTT	.	TRBJ1-3	.	TRBV20-1
CASIGGGGQETQYF	TGTGCCAGCATTGGCGGTGGCGGCCAAGAGACCCAGTACTTC	.	TRBJ2-5	.	TRBV6-5
CASSRTSGRPQETQYF	TGTGCCAGCAGCAGGACTAGCGGGAGACCCCAAGAGACCCAGTACTTC	TRBD2	TRBJ2-5	once	TRBV5-4
CASSFLRSEQFF	TGTGCCAGCAGTTTTTTAAGGAGTGAGCAGTTCTTC	.	TRBJ2-1	once	TRBV28